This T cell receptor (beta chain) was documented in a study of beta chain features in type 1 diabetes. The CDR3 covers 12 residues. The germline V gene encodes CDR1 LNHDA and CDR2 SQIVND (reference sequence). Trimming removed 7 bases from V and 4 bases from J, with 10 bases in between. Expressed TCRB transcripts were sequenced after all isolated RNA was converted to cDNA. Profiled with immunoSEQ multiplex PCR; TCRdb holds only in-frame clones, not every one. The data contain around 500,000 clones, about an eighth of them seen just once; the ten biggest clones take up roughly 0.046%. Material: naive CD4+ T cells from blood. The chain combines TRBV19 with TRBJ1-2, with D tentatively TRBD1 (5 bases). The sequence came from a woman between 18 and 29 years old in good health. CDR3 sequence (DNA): TGTGCCAGTAACGCAGGGACCTATGGCTACACCTTC. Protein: CASNAGTYGYTF.